This entry describes one TCR beta chain. Its target is unknown. Produced via immunoSEQ multiplex PCR; TCRdb's table is partial and in-frame only. The data hold 130,000 to 150,000 clones, with roughly nine tenths observed a single time. The CDR3 totals 13 residues. The germline V gene encodes CDR1 SGHAT and CDR2 FQDESV (reference sequence). V was clipped by 3 bases and J by 3 bases, with 8 bases between them. The entry originates in a study of T cell responses to AZD1222 COVID-19 vaccine. Study-wide points: Every sample of the repertoires postdated the peak T cell response.

The starting material was peripheral blood, obtained on day 0 of AZD1222 vaccination. The source of this sequence is an adult in good health. The chain uses TRBV11-1 and TRBJ1-2; D might be TRBD1 (5 bases). This chain's CDR3 is CASSLGGDYGYTF. The CDR3 bases are TGTGCCAGCAGCTTGGGAGGGGACTATGGCTACACCTTC.